Below are 18 T cell receptor beta chains sequenced from a single sample in a study of T cells in Graves' hyperthyroidism and ophthalmopathy. It was RNA transcripts that yielded the amplified TCR beta CDR3 regions. TCR CDR3 regions were first amplified by RT-PCR with HTBI primers. TCRdb used MiXCR to reprocess the multiplex PCR reads, holding one entry per CDR3 protein. The sample holds about 520,000 distinct CDR3 sequences, 24% seen once. Input material: blood. These receptors originate from a woman aged 30 to 39 with Graves' ophthalmopathy.

This clonotype was observed at least ten times. The chain joins TRBV6-2 or TRBV6-3 to TRBJ1-5; D call uncertain. V lost 6 bases, J lost 5 bases, and 8 bases lay in between. The CDR3 has 12 amino acids. The V gene's germline CDR1 is MNHEY and CDR2 SVGEGT. Written as DNA, the CDR3 is TGTGCCAGCAGAGAGGGAGATCAGCCCCAGCATTTT. Translating gives CASREGDQPQHF.

The rearrangement joins TRBV7-2 to TRBJ2-7; TRBD2 is a possible D gene (6 bases). Germline V CDR1 and CDR2: SGHTA, FQGNSA. V lost 1 base, J lost 6 bases, and 16 bases lay in between. There are 15 residues in the CDR3. The chain's CDR3 is CASSLGRGREGEQYF. The DNA of the CDR3 is TGTGCCAGCAGCTTAGGGCGGGGCCGAGAGGGCGAGCAGTACTTC.

This rearrangement joins TRBV4-1 to TRBJ2-2; possible D gene TRBD1, 5 bases. The CDR3 is 16 residues long. V lost 6 bases, J lost 6 bases, and 20 bases lay in between. The V gene's germline CDR1 is MGHRA and CDR2 YSYEKL. In DNA, the CDR3 is TGCGCCAGCAGTAATCGGCAGGGTTTTATCTCCGGGGAGCTGTTTTTT. Amino acids: CASSNRQGFISGELFF.

This clonotype was observed at least ten times. CDR3 coding DNA: TGTGCCAGCAGCTTAGGTACTCTTTCCGAGAGAGGCTACACCTTC. Translating it yields CASSLGTLSERGYTF. J is TRBJ1-2 and V is TRBV7-2; D is ambiguous. Germline values: CDR1 SGHTA, CDR2 FQGNSA. The CDR3 totals 15 residues. V lost 1 base, J lost 8 bases, and 17 bases lay in between.

This clonotype was observed a few times. V and J are TRBV6-1 and TRBJ1-2; unclear D gene. Germline V CDR1 and CDR2: MNHNS, SASEGT. V lost 1 base to trimming and J lost 0 bases, with 12 bases between them. This CDR3 contains 16 residues. The CDR3 DNA reads as TGTGCCAGCAGTGAAGTCCTTGGGGATGCTAACTATGGCTACACCTTC. Translating gives CASSEVLGDANYGYTF.

This clonotype was found many times. The chain recombines TRBV11-2 with TRBJ1-4; 8 bases agree with TRBD1. Trimming cost V 4 bases and J 4 bases; bases outside gene matches: 5. This CDR3 is 15 amino acids long. Looked up from germline, CDR1 is SGHAT and CDR2 is FQNNGV. This CDR3 reads CASSSQTGVNEKLFF. DNA of the CDR3: TGTGCCAGCAGCTCCCAGACAGGGGTTAATGAAAAACTGTTTTTT.

This chain links TRBV7-9 with TRBJ2-7; the match to TRBD1 covers 9 bases. The germline V gene encodes CDR1 SEHNR and CDR2 FQNEAQ (reference sequence). CDR3 length: 15 amino acids. Trimming removed 3 bases from V and 2 bases from J; junction bases left unmatched: 5. Here the CDR3 reads CASSLSGTGTYEQYF. CDR3 DNA sequence: TGTGCCAGCAGCTTGTCCGGGACAGGGACCTACGAGCAGTACTTC.

In its sample, this clonotype was seen many times. V is TRBV5-1 and J is TRBJ2-2, with no clear D. The germline CDR1 and CDR2 sequences are SGHRS and YFSETQ. V was cut by 3 bases and J by 7 bases, with 10 bases left in between. The length of the CDR3 is 13 residues. Written as DNA, the CDR3 is TGCGCCAGCAGCTCAAACCCCGGCGGGGAGCTGTTTTTT. Amino acids: CASSSNPGGELFF.

This clonotype was counted between two and nine times. An end of the junction differs from the germline gene, which may be a read error. This chain links TRBV7-9 with TRBJ2-5; D might be TRBD2 (5 bases). This CDR3 contains 16 residues. Germline lookup yields CDR1 SEHNR and CDR2 FQNEAQ (reference sequence). CDR3 nucleotides: TGTGCCAGCAGCGCGCGCGCGGGCCTAAACCAGGAGACCCAGTACTTC. Translated, it gives CASSARAGLNQETQYF.

J is TRBJ2-7 and V is TRBV7-2; weak D call: TRBD2 (5 bases). The CDR3 length is 12 residues. V was pared by 0 bases and J by 7 bases, with 7 bases between. Germline V gene data show CDR1 as SGHTA and CDR2 as FQGNSA. The CDR3 region is CASSLATREQYF. The CDR3 nucleotides are TGTGCCAGCAGCTTAGCTACTAGGGAGCAGTACTTC.

With respect to this clonotype: One base away lies a much larger clone, so this may be a sequencing read error. The chain employs TRBV20-1 and TRBJ2-5, with D unclear. The germline gives CDR1 DFQATT, CDR2 SNEGSKA (reference sequence). The length of the CDR3 is 14 residues. CDR3 in amino acids: CSASRVRAQEAQYF. The CDR3 nucleotides read TGCAGTGCTAGTCGTGTTAGAGCCCAAGAGGCCCAGTACTTC.

This clonotype was seen many times. The chain has TRBV7-2 and TRBJ2-6; D gene ambiguous. CDR3 length: 13 amino acids. The germline CDR1 and CDR2 sequences are SGHTA and FQGNSA. Trimming pared 2 bases from V and 2 bases from J, leaving 1 base between. CDR3 region: CASSLTGANVLTF. DNA of the CDR3: TGTGCCAGCAGCTTAACTGGGGCCAACGTCCTGACTTTC.

This clonotype came up many times. The chain carries TRBV15 and TRBJ1-1; possible D gene TRBD1, 5 bases. Germline CDR1 and CDR2: LNHNV and YYDKDF (reference sequence). The length of the CDR3 is 16 residues. V was trimmed by 4 bases and J by 0 bases, leaving 15 bases between them. CDR3 nucleotide sequence: TGTGCCACCAGCACCCCCGGGGCAGATCTGAACACTGAAGCTTTCTTT. It codes for CATSTPGADLNTEAFF.

Points on this clonotype: It may be a read error: a sequence one base away is much more abundant. The chain uses TRBV20-1 and TRBJ1-1; D ambiguous. CDR3 length equals 11 residues. Germline V gene data show CDR1 as DFQATT and CDR2 as SNEGSKA (reference sequence). The CDR3 DNA sequence: TGCAGTGCTGAATTAAACACTGAAGCTTGCTTT. This sequence encodes CSAELNTEACF.

The V and J genes are TRBV13 and TRBJ2-5; TRBD2 aligns across 8 bases. The CDR3 covers 12 residues. Germline-derived CDR1 and CDR2 are PRHDT and FYEKMQ (reference sequence). V dropped 7 bases and J dropped 10; count of bases not matched to a gene: 8. The CDR3: CASTQRGGLQYF. The CDR3 bases are TGTGCCAGCACCCAACGGGGGGGCCTCCAGTACTTC.

This clonotype was found many times. This rearrangement joins TRBV11-1 to TRBJ2-7; TRBD1 matches 10 bases. Unmatched junction bases numbered 15, after V lost 5 bases and J lost 2 bases. CDR1 and CDR2 (germline): SGHAT, FQDESV (reference sequence). The length of the CDR3 is 18 residues. CDR3 protein: CASSASRQGAITAYEQYF. The CDR3 DNA is TGTGCCAGCAGCGCAAGTCGACAGGGGGCTATAACTGCCTACGAGCAGTACTTC.

This clonotype was detected many times. This chain joins TRBV12-3 or TRBV12-4 and TRBJ2-7; 8 bases match TRBD1. With V trimmed by 6 bases and J by 3 bases, 1 base remained unmatched. The CDR3 totals 12 residues. Written as DNA, the CDR3 is TGTGCCAGCAGGGACAGGGACTACGAGCAGTACTTC. Protein product: CASRDRDYEQYF.

This clonotype was observed at least ten times. The rearrangement joins TRBV6-5 to TRBJ1-1; a possible D gene is TRBD1 (6 bases). V lost 2 bases and J lost 3, with 10 bases in between. CDR1 and CDR2 from the germline V gene are MNHEY and SVGAGI. The CDR3 covers 14 residues. The CDR3 bases are TGTGCCAGCAGTTACAGGGCAGGGGACACTGAAGCTTTCTTT. Protein sequence: CASSYRAGDTEAFF.